One sample yielded the 21 T cell receptor beta chains listed below, sequenced in a study of early T cells in non-severe SARS-CoV-2 infection. TCRdb re-called the 5' RACE reads through MiXCR, storing one row per CDR3 protein. The profile covers 95,000 to 150,000 distinct CDR3 sequences, with 15% appearing a single time and about a fifth taken by the ten largest. Sequencing used whole blood. These receptors all come from an adult who was a healthcare worker with PCR-confirmed SARS-CoV-2 infection or an uninfected control (not recorded which).

This clonotype has just a few counts. The rearrangement links TRBV10-2 to TRBJ1-2, with D maybe TRBD1 (5 bases). CDR1 WSHSY and CDR2 SAAADI come from the germline V gene. Trimming pared 3 bases from V and 8 bases from J, leaving 25 bases between. This CDR3 has 17 amino acids. The CDR3 here is CASSDERSAGPGVGYTF. As DNA, the CDR3 is TGCGCCAGCAGTGATGAAAGGTCGGCAGGACCGGGGGTAGGCTACACCTTC.

This CDR3 reads CASSFQGDGYTF. The CDR3 region has the DNA TGTGCCAGCAGTTTTCAAGGGGATGGCTACACCTTC. This chain connects TRBV6-2 or TRBV6-3 to TRBJ1-2; tentatively, D is TRBD1 (5 bases). Per the germline V gene, CDR1 is MNHEY and CDR2 is SVGEGT. This CDR3 has 12 amino acids. V was trimmed by 4 bases and J by 6 bases, leaving 9 bases between them.

This clonotype has a handful of counts. The chain combines TRBV18 with TRBJ1-1; 7 positions agree with TRBD1. The germline gives CDR1 KGHSH, CDR2 LQKENI. CDR3 size: 15 residues. With V trimmed by 4 bases and J by 0 bases, 5 bases remained unmatched. The CDR3 sequence: CASSLPGQLNTEAFF. CDR3 DNA sequence: TGTGCCAGCTCACTACCGGGACAGTTGAACACTGAAGCTTTCTTT.

This clonotype was seen ten or more times. This chain links TRBV7-2 with TRBJ2-3, with no clear D. CDR1 and CDR2 from the germline V gene are SGHTA and FQGNSA. This CDR3 comprises 15 residues. Trimming left V 1 base short and J 0 bases short, with 8 bases between. CDR3 nucleotide sequence: TGTGCCAGCAGCTTAGGATCGGTCAGCACAGATACGCAGTATTTT. Residues: CASSLGSVSTDTQYF.

The chain has TRBV7-9 and TRBJ2-7; D not certain. The CDR3 length is 15 residues. The germline V and J ends were trimmed by 5 bases and 0 bases, with 14 bases remaining between them. In germline, CDR1 is SEHNR, CDR2 FQNEAQ (reference sequence). Here the CDR3 reads CASSKPPSGSYEQYF. The CDR3 nucleotides are TGTGCCAGCAGCAAACCGCCCAGTGGCTCCTACGAGCAGTACTTC. The full variable domain, with the rest looked up from reference TRBV7-9 and TRBJ2-7, is DTGVSQNPRHKITKRGQNVTFRCDPISEHNRLYWYRQTLGQGPEFLTYFQNEAQLEKSRLLSDRFSAERPKGSFSTLEIQRTEQGDSAMYLCASSKPPSGSYEQYFGPGTRLTVT.

Here the CDR3 reads CASSLVPYGGAGETQYF. The CDR3 DNA is TGTGCCAGCAGCTTGGTTCCCTACGGGGGGGCTGGGGAGACCCAGTACTTC. The chain couples TRBV5-4 to TRBJ2-5; 8 bases line up with TRBD2. Germline CDR1 and CDR2: SGHNT and YYREEE (reference sequence). V was pared by 0 bases and J by 5 bases, with 12 bases of the junction left unmatched. This CDR3 is built from 17 residues.

The chain's CDR3 is CASTLRGQQETQYF. In nucleotides, the CDR3 is TGTGCCAGCACTCTCAGGGGACAGCAAGAGACCCAGTACTTC. The gene calls are TRBV3-1 and TRBJ2-5, with 7 bases lining up with TRBD1. The CDR3 loop spans 14 amino acids. CDR1 LGHDT and CDR2 YNNKEL come from the germline V gene (reference sequence). With 7 bases clipped from V and 2 bases from J, the junction kept 7 bases outside the gene matches.

The rearrangement joins TRBV9 to TRBJ2-1; D possibly corresponds to TRBD2 (6 bases). The germline CDR1 and CDR2 sequences are SGDLS and YYNGEE. Deletions cut 3 bases from V and 8 bases from J, with 21 bases between. This CDR3 comprises 16 residues. The CDR3 DNA sequence: TGTGCCAGCAGCGGACTTAGCCGCGGGGTGGTCTATGAGCAGTTCTTC. This sequence encodes CASSGLSRGVVYEQFF.

This clonotype was counted ten times or more. The rearrangement uses TRBV7-9 and TRBJ2-1; TRBD2 agrees at 10 bases. CDR1 and CDR2 from the germline V gene are SEHNR and FQNEAQ (reference sequence). The CDR3 covers 15 residues. With V trimmed by 6 bases and J by 4 bases, 6 bases remained unmatched. The CDR3: CASSPLAGSYNEQFF. The CDR3 coding sequence is TGTGCCAGCAGTCCACTAGCGGGGAGTTACAATGAGCAGTTCTTC.

This clonotype showed up just a few times. J is TRBJ2-7 and V is TRBV20-1, with 7 nucleotides matching TRBD1. With V trimmed by 5 bases and J by 6 bases, 10 bases remained unmatched. The CDR3 is 13 residues long. The germline V gene encodes CDR1 DFQATT and CDR2 SNEGSKA (reference sequence). The CDR3 coding sequence is TGCAGTGCTTCCGGGACAGTTCTCCTCGAGCAGTACTTC. Its translation is CSASGTVLLEQYF.

This clonotype was seen a few times. The chain couples TRBV4-1 to TRBJ2-7; D is ambiguous. The CDR3 is 14 amino acids. Germline-derived CDR1 and CDR2 are MGHRA and YSYEKL. The germline V and J ends were trimmed by 1 base and 3 bases, with 10 bases remaining between them. Written as DNA, the CDR3 is TGCGCCAGCAGCCAAGTCCTTGTCGGCTACGAGCAGTACTTC. Translation gives CASSQVLVGYEQYF.

This clonotype has a handful of counts. The genes are TRBV2 and TRBJ1-1; a weak D match, TRBD1 (6 bases). V was trimmed by 7 bases and J by 0 bases, leaving 9 bases between them. CDR3 size: 13 residues. Germline V CDR1 and CDR2: SNHLY, FYNNEI. CDR3 loop: CASKGHLNTEAFF. The CDR3 nucleotides read TGTGCCAGCAAGGGACACCTGAACACTGAAGCTTTCTTT.

The chain is built from TRBV27 and TRBJ2-1; D may match TRBD1 or TRBD2 (5 bases each). CDR3 length: 15 residues. Trimming shortened V by 0 bases and J by 7 bases, and 13 bases separated the two germline ends. Germline V lookup: CDR1 MNHEY, CDR2 SMNVEV (reference sequence). The DNA for the CDR3 is TGTGCCAGCAGTTTATCAGGCCCGGGGCGAAATGAGCAGTTCTTC. This encodes CASSLSGPGRNEQFF.

This clonotype was observed many times. The chain carries TRBV2 and TRBJ2-5; no reliable D call. Trimming removed 6 bases at V and 2 bases at J, with 7 bases between. Germline V lookup: CDR1 SNHLY, CDR2 FYNNEI. This CDR3 spans 12 amino acids. This CDR3 is CASRGPQETQYF. In nucleotides, the CDR3 is TGTGCCAGCAGGGGTCCTCAAGAGACCCAGTACTTC.

The table lists this clonotype with a few counts. This rearrangement joins TRBV12-3 or TRBV12-4 to TRBJ1-1; D is ambiguous. This CDR3 has 14 residues. V dropped 5 bases and J dropped 5 bases, with 15 bases sitting between them. CDR3 sequence: CASSPGFGETEAFF. In DNA, the CDR3 is TGTGCCAGCAGTCCTGGCTTTGGTGAAACTGAAGCTTTCTTT.

In its sample, this clonotype was seen many times. The chain carries TRBV5-4 and TRBJ2-2, with a tentative D call TRBD2 (5 bases). Trimming removed 7 bases at V and 3 bases at J, with 10 bases between. In germline, CDR1 is SGHNT, CDR2 YYREEE (reference sequence). This CDR3 region has 13 residues. In DNA form, the CDR3 reads TGTGCCAGCTCCCTAGCCTACACCGGGGAGCTGTTTTTT. Encoded protein: CASSLAYTGELFF.

The chain employs TRBV2 and TRBJ2-2, with 8 bases that match TRBD2. Germline CDR1 reads SNHLY; CDR2 reads FYNNEI. V trimming: 8 bases; J trimming: 7 bases; junction bases outside the gene matches: 6. The CDR3 is made up of 13 amino acids. CDR3 protein: CASSRGDLGELFF. For the CDR3, the DNA is TGTGCCAGCTCGCGGGGGGATCTCGGGGAGCTGTTTTTT.

The chain employs TRBV7-2 and TRBJ2-7; TRBD1 agrees at 8 bases. This CDR3 comprises 12 residues. From germline, CDR1 is SGHTA and CDR2 FQGNSA. Unmatched junction bases numbered 3, after V lost 4 bases and J lost 7 bases. The CDR3 DNA reads TGTGCCAGCAGCTCCAGGGGGCGTGAGCAGTACTTC. Amino acids: CASSSRGREQYF.

This clonotype has a handful of counts. The rearrangement uses TRBV5-1 and TRBJ1-2, with D possibly TRBD1 on 5 matching bases. The CDR3 has 15 amino acids. The V end was cut by 2 bases, the J end by 4 bases, with 15 bases between. Germline loops: CDR1 SGHRS, CDR2 YFSETQ. The CDR3 nucleotides read TGCGCCAGCAGCTTAGGTGACAGCGAGAGCTATGGCTACACCTTC. Its translation is CASSLGDSESYGYTF.

Many counts were recorded for this clonotype. The chain recombines TRBV12-3 or TRBV12-4 with TRBJ2-1; 7 nucleotides line up with TRBD2. V trimming: 1 base; J trimming: 9 bases; junction bases outside the gene matches: 3. CDR3 length: 13 amino acids. In DNA form, the CDR3 reads TGTGCCAGCAGTTTAGGTCGGGAGGTTGAGCAGTTCTTC. This encodes CASSLGREVEQFF.

In its sample, this clonotype was seen many times. The chain carries TRBV29-1 and TRBJ1-1; TRBD1 agrees at 8 bases. The CDR3 consists of 14 residues. J gave up 4 bases and V 6 bases, and 10 bases lay outside the gene matches. Germline lookup yields CDR1 SQVTM and CDR2 ANQGSEA. Written as DNA, the CDR3 is TGCAGCGTGATGGAGGTACAGGGGGGCACTGAAGCTTTCTTT. It codes for CSVMEVQGGTEAFF.